Below, 18 T cell receptor beta chains from the same sample are listed, as sequenced in a study of OX40 agonist ivuxolimab in advanced cancers. The assay was immunoSEQ multiplex PCR, and TCRdb's table has in-frame clones only and misses some. The data show tens of thousands of clones, with roughly 84% seen just once and around a fifth held by the top ten. This specimen consisted of CD4+ or CD8+ T cells sorted from blood, obtained in a trial of the OX40 agonist ivuxolimab. The origin of the receptors is an adult with an advanced solid tumor such as melanoma, head and neck, liver or kidney cancer.

The gene calls are TRBV6-5 and TRBJ2-1; 7 nucleotides align to TRBD2. CDR1 and CDR2 (germline): MNHEY, SVGAGI. There are 13 residues in the CDR3. The trim removed 0 bases at V and 9 bases at J, leaving 2 bases unmatched. The CDR3 nucleotides read TGTGCCAGCAGTTACTCCCCTAGCGGTGAGCAGTTCTTC. It yields the protein CASSYSPSGEQFF.

The chain has TRBV6-5 and TRBJ1-5; TRBD1 matches at 8 bases. This CDR3 contains 13 residues. Trimming took 8 bases from V and 7 from J; bases not matched to a gene: 7. Germline CDR1 is MNHEY and CDR2 is SVGAGI. The CDR3 reads CASRGQGNQPQHF. CDR3 coding DNA: TGTGCCAGCCGAGGACAGGGTAACCAGCCCCAGCATTTT.

The V and J genes are TRBV9 and TRBJ2-5; 7 positions match TRBD2. After removal of 0 bases from V and 1 base from J, the junction contained 6 bases not matched to a gene. The germline CDR1 and CDR2 sequences are SGDLS and YYNGEE. The CDR3 runs to 16 residues. CDR3: CASSVGQREPQETQYF. CDR3 sequence (DNA): TGTGCCAGCAGCGTAGGCCAGCGGGAACCCCAAGAGACCCAGTACTTC. The full variable domain, with the rest looked up from reference TRBV9 and TRBJ2-5, is DSGVTQTPKHLITATGQRVTLRCSPRSGDLSVYWYQQSLDQGLQFLIQYYNGEERAKGNILERFSAQQFPDLHSELNLSSLELGDSALYFCASSVGQREPQETQYFGPGTRLLVL.

The V and J genes are TRBV6-1 and TRBJ1-3; 10 nucleotides align to TRBD1. J gave up 0 bases and V 6 bases, and 2 bases lay outside the gene matches. Germline CDR1 reads MNHNS; CDR2 reads SASEGT. The CDR3 contains 15 residues. The CDR3 sequence is CASSRDRGSGNTIYF. Written as DNA, the CDR3 is TGTGCCAGCAGCAGGGACAGGGGCTCTGGAAACACCATATATTTT.

The chain carries TRBV11-2 and TRBJ2-7; no definite D call. Germline V gives CDR1 SGHAT, CDR2 FQNNGV. The V end was cut by 5 bases, the J end by 2 bases, with 7 bases between. CDR3 length equals 12 residues. CDR3 DNA sequence: TGTGCCAGCAGCCCTCCCGCCTACGAGCAGTACTTC. Its translation is CASSPPAYEQYF.

This sequence joins TRBV5-6 and TRBJ1-1; D is possibly TRBD1 (6 bases). Germline V lookup: CDR1 SGHDT, CDR2 YYEEEE. Between the trimmed V and J ends, which lost 4 bases and 8 bases, there was a span of 15 bases. CDR3 length equals 13 residues. CDR3 sequence: CASSRGTLDEAFF. Written as DNA, the CDR3 is TGTGCCAGCAGCCGCGGGACACTCGACGAAGCTTTCTTT. The whole variable domain, remainder taken from reference TRBV5-6 and TRBJ1-1, is DAGVTQSPTHLIKTRGQQVTLRCSPKSGHDTVSWYQQALGQGPQFIFQYYEEEERQRGNFPDRFSGHQFPNYSSELNVNALLLGDSALYLCASSRGTLDEAFFGQGTRLTVV.

This chain uses TRBV27 with TRBJ2-2; no firm D call. CDR1 is MNHEY, CDR2 SMNVEV, per germline (reference sequence). CDR3 length: 12 residues. V was pared by 6 bases and J by 4 bases, with 6 bases between. This CDR3 reads CASRGITGELFF. The DNA for the CDR3 is TGTGCCAGCAGGGGAATCACCGGGGAGCTGTTTTTT.

The V call is TRBV9, the J call TRBJ2-3; D is unresolved. This CDR3 region has 16 residues. The germline V gene encodes CDR1 SGDLS and CDR2 YYNGEE. The ends were cut back, 4 bases at V and 0 bases at J, with 15 bases in the middle. The DNA for the CDR3 is TGTGCCAGCAGCTCCTGGACCGGAGATAGCACAGATACGCAGTATTTT. Amino acids: CASSSWTGDSTDTQYF.

V usage is TRBV9 and J usage is TRBJ2-5; D might be TRBD2 (5 bases). Germline CDR1 SGDLS, CDR2 YYNGEE. The CDR3 spans 14 residues. V gave up 4 bases and J gave up 0 bases, with 10 bases separating them. The CDR3 bases are TGTGCCAGCAGCTTCCTCGGGGACCAAGAGACCCAGTACTTC. Its protein is CASSFLGDQETQYF. Combining the CDR3 with reference TRBV9 and TRBJ2-5 gives the whole variable domain DSGVTQTPKHLITATGQRVTLRCSPRSGDLSVYWYQQSLDQGLQFLIQYYNGEERAKGNILERFSAQQFPDLHSELNLSSLELGDSALYFCASSFLGDQETQYFGPGTRLLVL.

The chain recombines TRBV27 with TRBJ2-1; TRBD2 matches 9 bases. The trim removed 6 bases at V and 4 bases at J, leaving 10 bases unmatched. Germline V lookup: CDR1 MNHEY, CDR2 SMNVEV (reference sequence). The CDR3 is 16 amino acids. The DNA for the CDR3 is TGTGCCAGCAGACTAGGAACCGCGGGGGGGTACAATGAGCAGTTCTTC. Amino acids: CASRLGTAGGYNEQFF.

This rearrangement joins TRBV7-9 to TRBJ2-2; tentatively, D is TRBD1 or TRBD2 (5 bases each). The germline CDR1 and CDR2 sequences are SEHNR and FQNEAQ (reference sequence). V shed 5 bases and J shed 7 bases, with 14 bases lying between them. The CDR3 is made up of 14 amino acids. CDR3 residues: CASSPRGSGGELFF. CDR3 DNA: TGTGCCAGCAGCCCGAGGGGAAGTGGCGGGGAGCTGTTTTTT.

This clone was seen just once. The chain recombines TRBV6-4 with TRBJ2-3; D ambiguous. Germline assignment: CDR1 MRHNA and CDR2 SNTAGT. Trimming pared 0 bases from V and 0 bases from J, leaving 4 bases between. The CDR3 loop spans 14 amino acids. This chain's CDR3 is CASSDSTSTDTQYF. Here the CDR3 DNA reads TGTGCCAGCAGTGACTCGACTAGCACAGATACGCAGTATTTT.

The V and J genes are TRBV7-3 and TRBJ2-1; 12 nucleotides agree with TRBD2. The trim removed 8 bases at V and 10 bases at J, leaving 9 bases unmatched. The CDR3 runs to 14 residues. Germline V gene data show CDR1 as SGHTA and CDR2 as FQGTGA. The CDR3 reads CASATSGGPTEQFF. CDR3 DNA sequence: TGTGCCAGCGCGACTAGCGGGGGCCCCACGGAGCAGTTCTTC.

J is TRBJ2-7 and V is TRBV29-1; 8 bases match TRBD1. The CDR3 covers 14 residues. The V and J ends lost 7 bases and 3 bases, in that order; junction bases with no gene match: 11. Germline values: CDR1 SQVTM, CDR2 ANQGSEA. The CDR3 DNA sequence: TGCAGCGCCGTCGACAGGGGACCTCTCTACGAGCAGTACTTC. It specifies CSAVDRGPLYEQYF.

The chain joins TRBV28 to TRBJ2-2, with 8 bases lining up with TRBD1. CDR1 and CDR2 (germline): MDHEN, SYDVKM. Trimming at V came to 5 bases and at J to 7 bases, leaving 3 bases not matched to a gene. The CDR3 contains 13 residues. The CDR3 DNA follows: TGTGCCAGCAGTCCAGGGGGCGTCGGGGAGCTGTTTTTT. Its protein product is CASSPGGVGELFF.

The chain links TRBV9 to TRBJ2-1, with 12 positions matching TRBD2. V trimming: 0 bases; J trimming: 6 bases; junction bases outside the gene matches: 13. The CDR3 covers 19 residues. Germline CDR1 SGDLS, CDR2 YYNGEE. Here the CDR3 DNA reads TGTGCCAGCAGCGTAGCTACTTGGGCTAGCGGGAGGGTCGGCAATGAGCAGTTCTTC. Translating it yields CASSVATWASGRVGNEQFF.

This clone was seen a single time. In nucleotides, the CDR3 is TGTGCCAGCAGCCAAGGGACAGGTAACCTCTATGGCTACACCTTC. Its protein product is CASSQGTGNLYGYTF. The chain recombines TRBV4-2 with TRBJ1-2, with TRBD1 identical over 7 bases. V gave up 1 base and J gave up 4 bases; unmatched junction bases: 6. The CDR3 runs to 15 residues. CDR1 and CDR2 (germline): LGHNA, YNFKEQ.

This sequence joins TRBV27 and TRBJ2-7; TRBD1 aligns across 8 bases. CDR3 length: 15 amino acids. The V and J ends lost 5 bases and 5 bases, in that order; junction bases with no gene match: 11. The germline V gene encodes CDR1 MNHEY and CDR2 SMNVEV (reference sequence). The CDR3 region is CASSPRGQGKNEQYF. As DNA, the CDR3 is TGTGCCAGCAGTCCCCGAGGACAGGGAAAAAACGAGCAGTACTTC.